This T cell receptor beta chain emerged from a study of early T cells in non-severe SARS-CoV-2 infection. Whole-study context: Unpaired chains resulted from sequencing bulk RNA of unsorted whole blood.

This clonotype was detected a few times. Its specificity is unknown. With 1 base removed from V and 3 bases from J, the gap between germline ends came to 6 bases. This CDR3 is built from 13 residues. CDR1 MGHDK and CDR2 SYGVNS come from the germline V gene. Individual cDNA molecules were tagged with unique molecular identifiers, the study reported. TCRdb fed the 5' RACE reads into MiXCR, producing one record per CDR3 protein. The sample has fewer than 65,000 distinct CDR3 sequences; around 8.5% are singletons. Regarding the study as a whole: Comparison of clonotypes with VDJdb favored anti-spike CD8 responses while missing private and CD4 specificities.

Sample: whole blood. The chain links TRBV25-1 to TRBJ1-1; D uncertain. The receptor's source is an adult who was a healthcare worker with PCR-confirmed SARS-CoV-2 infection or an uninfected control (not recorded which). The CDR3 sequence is CASSELLHTEAFF. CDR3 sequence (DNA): TGTGCCAGCAGTGAATTACTTCACACTGAAGCTTTCTTT.